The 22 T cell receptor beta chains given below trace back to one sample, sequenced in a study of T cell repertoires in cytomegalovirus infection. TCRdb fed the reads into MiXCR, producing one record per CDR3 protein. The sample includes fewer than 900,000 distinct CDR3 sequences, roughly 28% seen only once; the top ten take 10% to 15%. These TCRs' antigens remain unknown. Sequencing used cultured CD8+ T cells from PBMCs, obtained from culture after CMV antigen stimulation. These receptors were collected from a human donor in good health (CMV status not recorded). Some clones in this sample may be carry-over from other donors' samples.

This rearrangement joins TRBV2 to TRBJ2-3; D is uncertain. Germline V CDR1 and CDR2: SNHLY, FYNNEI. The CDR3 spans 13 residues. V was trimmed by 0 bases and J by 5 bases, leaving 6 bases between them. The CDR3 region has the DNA TGTGCCAGCAGTGAAGCGCTCGGAGATACGCAGTATTTT. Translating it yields CASSEALGDTQYF.

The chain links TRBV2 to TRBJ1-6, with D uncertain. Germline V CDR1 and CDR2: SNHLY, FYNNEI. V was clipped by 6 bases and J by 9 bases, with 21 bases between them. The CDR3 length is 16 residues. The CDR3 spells CASRFKGRQGVSPLHF. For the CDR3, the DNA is TGTGCCAGCAGATTCAAAGGGAGACAAGGAGTTTCACCCCTCCACTTT.

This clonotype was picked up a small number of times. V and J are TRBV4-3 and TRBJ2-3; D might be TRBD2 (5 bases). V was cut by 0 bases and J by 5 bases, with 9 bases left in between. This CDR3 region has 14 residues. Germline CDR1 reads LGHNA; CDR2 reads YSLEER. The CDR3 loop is CASSQEDSGDTQYF. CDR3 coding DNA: TGCGCCAGCAGCCAAGAGGACTCGGGAGATACGCAGTATTTT.

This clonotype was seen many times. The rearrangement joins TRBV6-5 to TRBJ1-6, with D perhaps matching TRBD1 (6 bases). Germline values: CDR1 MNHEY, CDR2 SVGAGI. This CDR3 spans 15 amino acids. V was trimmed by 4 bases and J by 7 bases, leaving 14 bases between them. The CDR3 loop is CASSFLAGENSPLHF. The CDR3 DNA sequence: TGTGCCAGCAGTTTCCTCGCAGGGGAGAATTCACCCCTCCACTTT.

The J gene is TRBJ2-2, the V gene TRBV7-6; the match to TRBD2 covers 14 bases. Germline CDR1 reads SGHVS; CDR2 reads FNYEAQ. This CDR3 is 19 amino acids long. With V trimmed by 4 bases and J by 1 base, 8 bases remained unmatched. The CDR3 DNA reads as TGTGCCAGCAGCTCAGTTCCGGGACTAGCGGGGGTGAACACCGGGGAGCTGTTTTTT. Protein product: CASSSVPGLAGVNTGELFF.

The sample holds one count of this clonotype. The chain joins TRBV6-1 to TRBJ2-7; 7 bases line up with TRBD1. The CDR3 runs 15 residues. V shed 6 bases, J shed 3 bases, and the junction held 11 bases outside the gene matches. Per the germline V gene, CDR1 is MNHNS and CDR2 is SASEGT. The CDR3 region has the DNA TGTGCCAGCAGCACCTCTGGAGACAGGGACTACGAGCAGTACGTC. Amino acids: CASSTSGDRDYEQYV.

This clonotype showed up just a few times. In DNA form, the CDR3 reads TGTGCCAGCAGTTACTCGTCTGGACAGGTGGGGGGTTCACCCCTCCACTTT. Its translation is CASSYSSGQVGGSPLHF. This sequence joins TRBV6-5 and TRBJ1-6, with 7 positions matching TRBD1. The V and J ends lost 0 bases and 9 bases, in that order; junction bases with no gene match: 11. From germline, CDR1 is MNHEY and CDR2 SVGAGI. This CDR3 comprises 17 residues.

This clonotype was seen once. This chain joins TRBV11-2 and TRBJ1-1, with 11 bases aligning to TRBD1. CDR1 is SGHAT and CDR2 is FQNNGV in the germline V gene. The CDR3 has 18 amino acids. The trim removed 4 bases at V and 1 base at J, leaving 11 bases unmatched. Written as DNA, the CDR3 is TGTGCCAGCAGCTCAGTAGTCCCGGGACAGGGGGAGAACACTGAAGCTTTCTTT. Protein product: CASSSVVPGQGENTEAFF.

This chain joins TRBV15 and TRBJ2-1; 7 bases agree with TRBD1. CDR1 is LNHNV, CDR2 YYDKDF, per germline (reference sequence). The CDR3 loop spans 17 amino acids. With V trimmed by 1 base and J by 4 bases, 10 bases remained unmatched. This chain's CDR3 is CATSRGTQGPVYNEQFF. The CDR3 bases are TGTGCCACCAGCAGAGGTACACAGGGGCCGGTATACAATGAGCAGTTCTTC.

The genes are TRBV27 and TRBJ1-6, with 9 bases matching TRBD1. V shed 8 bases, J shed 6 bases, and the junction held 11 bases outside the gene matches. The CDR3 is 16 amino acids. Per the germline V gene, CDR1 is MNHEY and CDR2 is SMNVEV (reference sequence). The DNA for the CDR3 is TGTGCCAGCCGCCGCACCGGGACAGGGTCTAATTCACCCCTCCACTTT. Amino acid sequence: CASRRTGTGSNSPLHF.

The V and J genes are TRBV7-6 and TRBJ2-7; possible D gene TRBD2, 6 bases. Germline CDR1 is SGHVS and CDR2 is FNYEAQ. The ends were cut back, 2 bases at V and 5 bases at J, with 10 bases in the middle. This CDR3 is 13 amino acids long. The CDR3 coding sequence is TGTGCCAGCAGCTTAACTAGCACCCACGAGCAGTACTTC. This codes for CASSLTSTHEQYF.

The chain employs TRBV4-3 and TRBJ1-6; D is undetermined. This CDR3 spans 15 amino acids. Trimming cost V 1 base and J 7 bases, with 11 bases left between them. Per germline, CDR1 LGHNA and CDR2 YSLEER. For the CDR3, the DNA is TGCGCCAGCAGCCAAGTTGTGACATCCAATTCACCCCTCCACTTT. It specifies CASSQVVTSNSPLHF.

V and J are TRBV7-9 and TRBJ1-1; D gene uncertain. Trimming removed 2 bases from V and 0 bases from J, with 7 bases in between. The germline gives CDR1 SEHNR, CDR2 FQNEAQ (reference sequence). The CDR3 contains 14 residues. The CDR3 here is CASSLLDMNTEAFF. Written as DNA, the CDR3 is TGTGCCAGCAGCTTATTAGACATGAACACTGAAGCTTTCTTT. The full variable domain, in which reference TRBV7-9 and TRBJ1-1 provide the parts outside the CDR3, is DTGVSQNPRHKITKRGQNVTFRCDPISEHNRLYWYRQTLGQGPEFLTYFQNEAQLEKSRLLSDRFSAERPKGSFSTLEIQRTEQGDSAMYLCASSLLDMNTEAFFGQGTRLTVV.

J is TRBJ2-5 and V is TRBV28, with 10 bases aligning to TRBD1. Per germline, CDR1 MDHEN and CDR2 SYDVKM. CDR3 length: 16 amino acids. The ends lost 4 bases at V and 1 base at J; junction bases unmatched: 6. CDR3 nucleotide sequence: TGTGCCAGCAGTTCGTGGACAGGGGGGCTCCAAGAGACCCAGTACTTC. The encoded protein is CASSSWTGGLQETQYF.

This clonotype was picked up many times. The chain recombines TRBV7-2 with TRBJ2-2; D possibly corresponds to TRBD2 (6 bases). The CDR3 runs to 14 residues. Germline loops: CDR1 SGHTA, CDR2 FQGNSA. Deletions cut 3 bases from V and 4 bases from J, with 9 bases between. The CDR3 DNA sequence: TGTGCCAGCAGCTTCGGCGGGGTCACCGGGGAGCTGTTTTTT. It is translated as CASSFGGVTGELFF.

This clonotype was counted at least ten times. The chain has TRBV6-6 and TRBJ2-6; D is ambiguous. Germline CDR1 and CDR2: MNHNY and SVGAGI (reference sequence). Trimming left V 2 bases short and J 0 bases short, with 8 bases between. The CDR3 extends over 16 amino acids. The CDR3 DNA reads TGTGCCAGCAGTTACGGCCAGATCTCTGGGGCCAACGTCCTGACTTTC. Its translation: CASSYGQISGANVLTF.

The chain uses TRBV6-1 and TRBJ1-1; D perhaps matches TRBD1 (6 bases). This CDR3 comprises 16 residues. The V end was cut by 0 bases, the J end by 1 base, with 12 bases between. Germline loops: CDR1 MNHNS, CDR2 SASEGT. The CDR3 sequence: CASSEAPGDRNTEAFF. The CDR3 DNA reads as TGTGCCAGCAGTGAAGCGCCAGGGGATCGGAACACTGAAGCTTTCTTT.

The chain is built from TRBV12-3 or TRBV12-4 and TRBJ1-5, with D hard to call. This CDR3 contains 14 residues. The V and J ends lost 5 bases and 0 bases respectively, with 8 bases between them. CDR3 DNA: TGTGCCAGCAGTCCGACTGCTAGCAATCAGCCCCAGCATTTT. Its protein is CASSPTASNQPQHF.

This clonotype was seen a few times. CDR3 DNA sequence: TGTGCCGGGGGATCACAGGGGGCTTGGACTGAAGCTTTCTTT. Protein: CAGGSQGAWTEAFF. This chain joins TRBV5-4 and TRBJ1-1, with 9 bases lining up with TRBD1. The ends lost 10 bases at V and 5 bases at J; junction bases unmatched: 12. CDR3 length: 14 residues. Per germline, CDR1 SGHNT and CDR2 YYREEE (reference sequence).

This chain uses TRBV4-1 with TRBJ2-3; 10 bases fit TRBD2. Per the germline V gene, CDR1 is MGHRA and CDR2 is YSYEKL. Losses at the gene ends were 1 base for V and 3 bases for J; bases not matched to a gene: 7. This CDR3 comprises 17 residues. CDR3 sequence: CASSQGVTSGVTDTQYF. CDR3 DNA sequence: TGCGCCAGCAGCCAAGGAGTTACTAGCGGGGTAACAGATACGCAGTATTTT.

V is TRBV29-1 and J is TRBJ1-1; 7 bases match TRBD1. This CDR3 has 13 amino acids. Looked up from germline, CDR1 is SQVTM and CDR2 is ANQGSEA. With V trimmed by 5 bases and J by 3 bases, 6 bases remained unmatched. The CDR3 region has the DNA TGCAGCGTTCTAGACAGGGCGGACACTGAAGCTTTCTTT. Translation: CSVLDRADTEAFF.

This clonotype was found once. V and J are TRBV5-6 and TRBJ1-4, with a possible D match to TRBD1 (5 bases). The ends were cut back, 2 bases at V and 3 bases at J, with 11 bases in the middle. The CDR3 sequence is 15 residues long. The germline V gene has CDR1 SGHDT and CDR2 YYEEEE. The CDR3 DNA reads TGTGCCAGCAGCTTTAGGGGCCGGGCTAATGAAAAACTGTTTTTT. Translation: CASSFRGRANEKLFF.